These T cell receptor beta chains were read from a single sample in a study of shared clonotypes between healthy human individuals. Sequencing was performed with immunoSEQ multiplex PCR; in TCRdb, only in-frame clones are kept and a portion is missing. The data hold around 2,000,000 clones, with roughly 94% observed a single time. The sample taken for sequencing was naive CD8+ T cells sorted from blood. These receptors all come from a young man in good health. Both conserved end residues are part of each CDR3. A D gene is named only where the DNA matches it firmly. Rows give clone size only sometimes, using once, few, many, or a class for an expanded clone.

d_call: TRBD1; v_call: TRBV29-1; clone_size: NA; j_call: TRBJ2-3; cdr3_nt: TGCAGCGTCGTCGGACAGGGGGCCGACCGATCTAGCACAGATACGCAGTATTTT; cdr3_aa: CSVVGQGADRSSTDTQYF
d_call: TRBD2; v_call: TRBV9; clone_size: NA; j_call: TRBJ2-7; cdr3_nt: TGTGCCAGCAGCCCTTGGGGAGCGGGATACGAGCAGTACTTC; cdr3_aa: CASSPWGAGYEQYF
d_call: NA; v_call: TRBV6-5; clone_size: NA; j_call: TRBJ1-2; cdr3_nt: TGTGCCAGCAGATGCAGGGCGTTTGAGAACTATGGCTACACCTTC; cdr3_aa: CASRCRAFENYGYTF
d_call: NA; v_call: TRBV10-3; clone_size: NA; j_call: TRBJ1-6; cdr3_nt: TGTGCCATCAGTGATGAAGAGGGAAGGGCACCCCTCCACTTT; cdr3_aa: CAISDEEGRAPLHF
d_call: TRBD1; v_call: TRBV19; clone_size: NA; j_call: TRBJ1-4; cdr3_nt: TGTGCCAGTAGTTTACTAAGTGAGGGGACAGTGGATGAAAAACTGTTTTTT; cdr3_aa: CASSLLSEGTVDEKLFF
d_call: TRBD1; v_call: TRBV19; clone_size: NA; j_call: TRBJ1-2; cdr3_nt: TGTGCCACACGGGAGGCCCTAAACGACAGGGTCTACTATGGCTACACCTTC; cdr3_aa: CATREALNDRVYYGYTF
d_call: NA; v_call: TRBV18; clone_size: NA; j_call: TRBJ1-6; cdr3_nt: TGTGCCAGCTCACCAGGTTCTAGGGATAATTCACCCCTCCACTTT; cdr3_aa: CASSPGSRDNSPLHF
d_call: TRBD1; v_call: TRBV14; clone_size: once; j_call: TRBJ1-6; cdr3_nt: TGTGCCAGCAGCCAAGACACGCCGGGACAGGGGTCTGTCCCCCTCCACTTT; cdr3_aa: CASSQDTPGQGSVPLHF
d_call: NA; v_call: TRBV4-3; clone_size: NA; j_call: TRBJ1-1; cdr3_nt: TGCGCCAGCAGCCAAGATGGGGAACTGAACACTGAAGCTTTCTTT; cdr3_aa: CASSQDGELNTEAFF
d_call: NA; v_call: TRBV10-3; clone_size: NA; j_call: TRBJ2-5; cdr3_nt: TGTGCCATCAGTGAGTCAGTCATAACCCAAGAGACCCAGTACTTC; cdr3_aa: CAISESVITQETQYF
d_call: NA; v_call: TRBV19; clone_size: NA; j_call: TRBJ2-7; cdr3_nt: TGTGCCAGTAGTAGCCGGGAGCCCCGGGAGGAGCAGTACTTC; cdr3_aa: CASSSREPREEQYF
d_call: TRBD1; v_call: TRBV7-6; clone_size: NA; j_call: TRBJ1-1; cdr3_nt: TGTGCCAGCAGCTTAGGGCCTAGGACAGGGGCTGAGAACACTGAAGCTTTCTTT; cdr3_aa: CASSLGPRTGAENTEAFF
d_call: NA; v_call: TRBV5-6; clone_size: NA; j_call: TRBJ2-1; cdr3_nt: TGTGCCAGCAGCGCGACAGAGTACAATGAGCAGTTCTTC; cdr3_aa: CASSATEYNEQFF
d_call: NA; v_call: TRBV2; clone_size: NA; j_call: TRBJ1-3; cdr3_nt: TGTGCCAGCAGTGCATACGGGGAGTTGGCTGGAAACACCATATATTTT; cdr3_aa: CASSAYGELAGNTIYF
d_call: NA; v_call: TRBV10-3; clone_size: NA; j_call: TRBJ2-7; cdr3_nt: TGTGCCACCCGACAGGAAAGCTCCTACGAGCAGTACTTC; cdr3_aa: CATRQESSYEQYF
d_call: NA; v_call: TRBV11-2; clone_size: NA; j_call: TRBJ2-7; cdr3_nt: TGTGCCAGCAGCCAGACGGGTTACGAGCAGTACTTC; cdr3_aa: CASSQTGYEQYF
d_call: TRBD1; v_call: TRBV7-6; clone_size: once; j_call: TRBJ2-7; cdr3_nt: TGTGCCAGCAGCTTAGGCGACAGGGACCACGAGCAGTACTTC; cdr3_aa: CASSLGDRDHEQYF
d_call: NA; v_call: TRBV27; clone_size: NA; j_call: TRBJ1-2; cdr3_nt: TGTGCCAGCAGTTTATCGATGGCAGGGGAGTACACCTTC; cdr3_aa: CASSLSMAGEYTF
d_call: TRBD1; v_call: TRBV27; clone_size: NA; j_call: TRBJ1-6; cdr3_nt: TGTGCCAGCAGCCAAGGACAGGGGGGTTCACCCCTCCACTTT; cdr3_aa: CASSQGQGGSPLHF
d_call: NA; v_call: TRBV6-5; clone_size: NA; j_call: TRBJ2-3; cdr3_nt: TGTGCCAGCAGTTACTCGAGGGGCCCAGATACGCAGTATTTT; cdr3_aa: CASSYSRGPDTQYF
d_call: NA; v_call: TRBV11-2; clone_size: NA; j_call: TRBJ1-3; cdr3_nt: TGTGCCAGCAGGGACGGGGGGTCTGGAAACACCATATATTTT; cdr3_aa: CASRDGGSGNTIYF
d_call: NA; v_call: TRBV2; clone_size: NA; j_call: TRBJ2-1; cdr3_nt: TGTGCCATCCTAAAGGGCTGGACAGACGAATGGCAGTTCTTC; cdr3_aa: CAILKGWTDEWQFF
d_call: NA; v_call: TRBV4-1; clone_size: once; j_call: TRBJ2-1; cdr3_nt: TGCGCCAGCAGCCAGGTGGGACCCGATGAGCAGTTCTTC; cdr3_aa: CASSQVGPDEQFF
d_call: NA; v_call: TRBV7-9; clone_size: NA; j_call: TRBJ2-7; cdr3_nt: TGTGCCAGCAGCTTAGCACAGACAGCCTACGAGCAGTACTTC; cdr3_aa: CASSLAQTAYEQYF
d_call: NA; v_call: TRBV6-5; clone_size: NA; j_call: TRBJ1-5; cdr3_nt: TGTGCCAGCAGTTCCGACGGTAGCAATCAGCCCCAGCATTTT; cdr3_aa: CASSSDGSNQPQHF
d_call: NA; v_call: TRBV2; clone_size: NA; j_call: TRBJ2-7; cdr3_nt: TGTGCCAGCAGTGAATCTCGGGACAAATCCTACGAGCAGTACTTC; cdr3_aa: CASSESRDKSYEQYF
d_call: TRBD1; v_call: TRBV27; clone_size: NA; j_call: TRBJ2-5; cdr3_nt: TGTGCCAGCAGTTTATGGTCCCTTACAGGGGGACCCTCGCGAGAGACCCAGTACTTC; cdr3_aa: CASSLWSLTGGPSRETQYF
d_call: NA; v_call: TRBV4-3; clone_size: NA; j_call: TRBJ2-1; cdr3_nt: TGCGCCAGCAGCCAAGATCTGGGCGGGGAAGGGTACAATGAGCAGTTCTTC; cdr3_aa: CASSQDLGGEGYNEQFF
d_call: NA; v_call: TRBV7-9; clone_size: NA; j_call: TRBJ2-2; cdr3_nt: TGTGCCAGCAGCTTCCTGGTCAACCGGGAGCTGTTTTTT; cdr3_aa: CASSFLVNRELFF
d_call: TRBD1; v_call: TRBV5-4; clone_size: NA; j_call: TRBJ1-1; cdr3_nt: TGTGCCAGCCTCCCGGGACAGCAGAACACTGAAGCTTTCTTT; cdr3_aa: CASLPGQQNTEAFF
d_call: NA; v_call: TRBV2; clone_size: NA; j_call: TRBJ1-3; cdr3_nt: TGTGCCAGCAGTCCGGAACTGACAGGCCCTCGAAACACCATATATTTT; cdr3_aa: CASSPELTGPRNTIYF
d_call: NA; v_call: TRBV29-1; clone_size: NA; j_call: TRBJ2-5; cdr3_nt: TGCAGCGTTGACCTTGGGGGGTACCCACAAGAGACCCAGTACTTC; cdr3_aa: CSVDLGGYPQETQYF
d_call: TRBD2; v_call: TRBV6-5; clone_size: NA; j_call: TRBJ2-1; cdr3_nt: TGTGCCAGCAGTTCCGTGACTAGCGGGAGTGGCAATGAGCAGTTCTTC; cdr3_aa: CASSSVTSGSGNEQFF
d_call: NA; v_call: TRBV9; clone_size: NA; j_call: TRBJ1-1; cdr3_nt: TGTGCCAGCAGCCCCGGAGGGGAGGACACTGAAGCTTTCTTT; cdr3_aa: CASSPGGEDTEAFF
d_call: TRBD1; v_call: TRBV7-9; clone_size: NA; j_call: TRBJ1-1; cdr3_nt: TGTGCCAGCAGCTTGTCCACAGGGGTGAGAGCTTTCTTT; cdr3_aa: CASSLSTGVRAFF
d_call: TRBD2; v_call: TRBV28; clone_size: NA; j_call: TRBJ2-7; cdr3_nt: TGTGCCAGCAGTGGACTAGCGGGGTGGTACGAGCAGTACTTC; cdr3_aa: CASSGLAGWYEQYF
d_call: NA; v_call: TRBV19; clone_size: NA; j_call: TRBJ1-5; cdr3_nt: TGTGCCAGTAGTATAGGGGGGCCTAATGTCCAGCATTTT; cdr3_aa: CASSIGGPNVQHF
d_call: NA; v_call: TRBV7-9; clone_size: NA; j_call: TRBJ2-1; cdr3_nt: TGTGCCAGCAGCTTAGCGACGGGAATTTACAATGAGCAGTTCTTC; cdr3_aa: CASSLATGIYNEQFF
d_call: NA; v_call: TRBV7-9; clone_size: NA; j_call: TRBJ1-1; cdr3_nt: TGTGCCAGCAGCTCCTCCCGGGGGACTAGCACTGAAGCTTTCTTT; cdr3_aa: CASSSSRGTSTEAFF
d_call: NA; v_call: TRBV15; clone_size: NA; j_call: TRBJ2-5; cdr3_nt: TGTGCCACCAGCAGAGATACGGGTTACCAAGAGACCCAGTACTTC; cdr3_aa: CATSRDTGYQETQYF
d_call: NA; v_call: TRBV30; clone_size: NA; j_call: TRBJ2-2; cdr3_nt: TGTGCCTGGAGTTACGCCGGGGAGCTGTTTTTT; cdr3_aa: CAWSYAGELFF